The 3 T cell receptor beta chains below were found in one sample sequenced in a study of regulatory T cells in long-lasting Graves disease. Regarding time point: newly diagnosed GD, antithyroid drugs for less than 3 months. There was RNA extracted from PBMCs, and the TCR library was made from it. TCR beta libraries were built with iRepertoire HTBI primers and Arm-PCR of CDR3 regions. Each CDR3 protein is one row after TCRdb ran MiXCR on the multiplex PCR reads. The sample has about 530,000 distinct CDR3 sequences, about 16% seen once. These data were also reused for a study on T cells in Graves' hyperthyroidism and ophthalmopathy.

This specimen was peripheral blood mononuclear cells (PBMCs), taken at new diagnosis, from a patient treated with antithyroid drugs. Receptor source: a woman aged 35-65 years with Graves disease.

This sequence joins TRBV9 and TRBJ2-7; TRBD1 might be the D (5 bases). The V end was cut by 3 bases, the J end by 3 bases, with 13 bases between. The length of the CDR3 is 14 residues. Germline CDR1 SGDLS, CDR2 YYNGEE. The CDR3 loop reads CASSAHDRNYEQYF. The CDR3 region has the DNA TGTGCCAGCAGCGCGCATGACAGAAACTACGAGCAGTACTTC.

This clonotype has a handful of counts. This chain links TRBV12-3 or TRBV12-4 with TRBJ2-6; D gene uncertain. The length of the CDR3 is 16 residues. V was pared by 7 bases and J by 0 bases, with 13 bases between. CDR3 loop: CASTPNLPSGANVLTF. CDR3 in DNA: TGTGCCAGCACCCCTAATCTACCCTCTGGGGCCAACGTCCTGACTTTC.

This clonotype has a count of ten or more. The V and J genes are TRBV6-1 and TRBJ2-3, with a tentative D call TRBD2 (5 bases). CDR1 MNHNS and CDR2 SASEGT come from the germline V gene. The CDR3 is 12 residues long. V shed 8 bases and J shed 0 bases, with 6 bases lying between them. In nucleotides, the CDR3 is TGTGCCAGCTGGACTAGCACAGATACGCAGTATTTT. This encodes CASWTSTDTQYF.